The rows below give T cell receptor beta chains drawn from one sample of a study of T cells in Graves' hyperthyroidism and ophthalmopathy. TCRdb fed the multiplex PCR reads into MiXCR, producing one record per CDR3 protein. The top ten clones hold about 40% of a sample with more than 500,000 distinct CDR3 sequences, about 45% of them seen once. The sample consisted of peripheral blood or thyroid tissue (not recorded which). Receptors were obtained from an adult woman with Graves' disease, either hyperthyroidism or ophthalmopathy (not recorded which). Both conserved end residues are part of each CDR3. The D gene is left open where the match is weak. The size entry is marked missing in some rows and otherwise reads once, few, many or a size class.

V gene	clone size	J gene	D gene	CDR3 DNA	CDR3 protein
TRBV5-1	NA	TRBJ2-2	NA	TGCGCCAGCCGGGGGGCGGACGGGGAGCTGTTTTTT	CASRGADGELFF
TRBV10-3	NA	TRBJ1-3	NA	TGTGCCATCAATCGAGCGGGAGGTAACACCATATATTTT	CAINRAGGNTIYF
TRBV12-3/TRBV12-4	many	TRBJ1-1	NA	TGTGCCAGCAGTCCCACGGGGCGGTTGGGGACTGAAGCTTTCTTT	CASSPTGRLGTEAFF
TRBV10-3	NA	TRBJ1-2	NA	TGTGCCATCAGGAAGACACCGGGTGGAGCTTATGGCTACACCTTC	CAIRKTPGGAYGYTF
TRBV2	few	TRBJ1-2	NA	TGTGCCAGCAGTGCCCCCGTCCAGGGGACCTATGGCTACACCTTC	CASSAPVQGTYGYTF
TRBV20-1	many	TRBJ2-7	NA	TGCAGTGCTTCCCGGTCTCGGGAGCAGTACTTC	CSASRSREQYF
TRBV29-1	NA	TRBJ2-5	TRBD2	TGCAGCGTTTGTAGTAGCGGGAACACCCAAGAGACCCAGTACTTC	CSVCSSGNTQETQYF
TRBV7-9	NA	TRBJ2-5	NA	TGTGCCAGCAGCTTAGTTGGGCGGGACCGCTCGGAGACCCAGTACTTC	CASSLVGRDRSETQYF
TRBV7-2	NA	TRBJ1-6	NA	TGCGCCAGCAGCCAACGAGAGGCCGACGGGAATTCACCCCTCCACTTT	CASSQREADGNSPLHF
TRBV15	many	TRBJ1-2	TRBD1	TGTGCCACCAGCCCCCGGGACAGCTCCTATGGCTACACCTTC	CATSPRDSSYGYTF
TRBV25-1	few	TRBJ2-7	TRBD1	TGTGCCAGCAGTGAACCCGGGACAGGGACCTACGAGCAGTACTTC	CASSEPGTGTYEQYF
TRBV7-7	NA	TRBJ2-1	NA	TGTGCTAGCAGCCAACTGCTAGCGACCTACAATGAGCAGTTCTTC	CASSQLLATYNEQFF
TRBV6-1	many	TRBJ1-2	NA	TGTGCCAGCAGTGACCCGGACACCTATGGCTACACCTTC	CASSDPDTYGYTF
TRBV20-1	NA	TRBJ1-1	NA	TGCAGTGCTACAGTCTCCAGCTCTGGAAACACTGAAGCTTTCTTT	CSATVSSSGNTEAFF
TRBV15	NA	TRBJ2-2	NA	TGTGCCAGCTCGGAAGCGCCGTTTACCGGGGAGCTGTTTTTT	CASSEAPFTGELFF
TRBV7-2	NA	TRBJ2-7	TRBD2	TGTGCCAGCAGCTTAGATCGGACTAGGAACTACGAGCAGTACTTC	CASSLDRTRNYEQYF
TRBV12-3/TRBV12-4	NA	TRBJ2-5	NA	TGTGCCAGCAGTAGGGGCAGACACGAGACCCAGTACTTC	CASSRGRHETQYF
TRBV6-1	once	TRBJ1-6	NA	TGTGCCAGCAGCCCGGGAGGCAGACGGCGAGGACCCCTCCACTTT	CASSPGGRRRGPLHF
TRBV6-1	NA	TRBJ1-5	NA	TGTGCCAGCAGTGAAGGAGCCGGGGCAGGCAATCAGCCCCAGCATTTT	CASSEGAGAGNQPQHF
TRBV25-1	NA	TRBJ1-4	NA	TGTGCCAGCAGTGAATGGGCGGGAGGAGAAAAACTGTTTTTT	CASSEWAGGEKLFF
TRBV24-1	NA	TRBJ2-2	NA	TGTGCCACCAGTGATTTAATCTTTGACACCGGGGAGCTGTTTTTT	CATSDLIFDTGELFF
TRBV10-1	NA	TRBJ2-3	NA	TGCGCCAGCAGTGAGAGGCTTCCCGCAGATACGCAGTATTTT	CASSERLPADTQYF
TRBV29-1	NA	TRBJ2-5	NA	TGCAGCGTTGAAGGGGGTGAGTTCTACCAAGAGACCCAGTACTTC	CSVEGGEFYQETQYF
TRBV7-2	NA	TRBJ2-4	TRBD2	TGTGCCAGCAGCTTAGCCCCTAGCGGGCATATTCAGTACTTC	CASSLAPSGHIQYF
TRBV7-9	few	TRBJ2-7	NA	TGTGCCAGCAGCTCTGACGGGGAGCAGTACTTC	CASSSDGEQYF
TRBV19	NA	TRBJ2-6	NA	TGTGCCAGTAGGAATACCCAACTGACTTTC	CASRNTQLTF
TRBV29-1	once	TRBJ2-5	NA	TGCAGCGTTGAAGGGGGTGAGGGATGGGAGACCCAGTACTTC	CSVEGGEGWETQYF
TRBV7-2	NA	TRBJ2-7	TRBD1	TGTGCCAGCAGCTGGACAGGGACGACCGAGCAGTACTTC	CASSWTGTTEQYF
TRBV5-6	NA	TRBJ2-5	NA	TGTGCCAGCAGCTTGTATGCGAAGACCCAGTACTTC	CASSLYAKTQYF
TRBV7-8	NA	TRBJ1-5	TRBD1	TGTGCCAGCAGCTTAGAAAGGGGGCATCAGCCCCAGCATTTT	CASSLERGHQPQHF
TRBV13	many	TRBJ1-3	NA	TGTGCCAGCAGCTTCTACAGGAAGAGCTCTGGAAACACCATATATTTT	CASSFYRKSSGNTIYF
TRBV15	NA	TRBJ1-2	TRBD1	TGTGCCACCAGCACCGGGACAGGGTTTGGCTACACCTTC	CATSTGTGFGYTF
TRBV2	many	TRBJ2-2	TRBD2	TGTGCCAGCAGCCAATATGGACTAGCGACGACCGGGGAGCTGTTTTTT	CASSQYGLATTGELFF